The 6 T cell receptor beta chains below all came from one sample that was sequenced in a study of T-cell memory formation after mild COVID-19. TCRdb re-analysed the 5' RACE reads in MiXCR, keeping a single row per CDR3 protein. This sample carries hundreds of thousands of distinct CDR3 sequences, about 20% of them seen once, and the ten largest clones take about 8.2%. Specimen: PBMCs or a T cell subset sorted from them (not recorded which). Receptor source: an adult woman who had mild COVID-19 (a few samples of this study predate the infection). Cell type and time point are not known.

The chain combines TRBV5-1 with TRBJ2-7; D tentatively reads TRBD1 or TRBD2 (5 bases each). The CDR3 contains 15 residues. The V and J ends lost 0 bases and 2 bases respectively, with 12 bases between them. The germline V gene encodes CDR1 SGHRS and CDR2 YFSETQ. This CDR3 reads CASSLVGDGPYEQYF. CDR3 coding DNA: TGCGCCAGCAGCTTGGTGGGGGACGGCCCCTACGAGCAGTACTTC.

This clonotype was picked up many times. The rearrangement links TRBV5-1 to TRBJ1-4, with a weak D call TRBD1 (5 bases). The germline V and J ends were trimmed by 4 bases and 3 bases, with 13 bases remaining between them. The germline CDR1 and CDR2 sequences are SGHRS and YFSETQ. The CDR3 sequence is 15 residues long. The chain's CDR3 is CASSLGGRANEKLFF. The CDR3, as DNA: TGCGCCAGCAGCCTCGGTGGCAGGGCTAATGAAAAACTGTTTTTT.

A few counts support this clonotype. CDR3 in DNA: TGTGCCAGCAGCTTAGATCCAGGTTCAGATACGCAGTATTTT. It specifies CASSLDPGSDTQYF. The genes are TRBV11-2 and TRBJ2-3; D is unclear. This CDR3 region has 14 residues. The germline gives CDR1 SGHAT, CDR2 FQNNGV. The V end lost 0 bases, the J end lost 4 bases, and 8 bases lay between the germline ends.

This clonotype was found a few times. The chain links TRBV5-5 to TRBJ2-5, with 9 nucleotides matching TRBD1. With V trimmed by 4 bases and J by 5 bases, 6 bases remained unmatched. The CDR3 runs to 14 residues. From germline, CDR1 is SGHKS and CDR2 YYEKEE (reference sequence). The CDR3 region is CASSPGTGLETQYF. The CDR3 DNA sequence: TGTGCCAGCAGCCCCGGGACAGGGTTGGAGACCCAGTACTTC.

The genes are TRBV24-1 and TRBJ2-3, with D unclear. CDR1 is KGHDR, CDR2 SFDVKD, per germline. V was shortened by 0 bases and J by 2 bases, with 8 bases between the two germline ends. The length of the CDR3 is 15 residues. CDR3 sequence: CATSDLRGDTDTQYF. In nucleotides, the CDR3 is TGTGCCACCAGTGATTTGCGCGGAGACACAGATACGCAGTATTTT.

The chain couples TRBV20-1 to TRBJ1-2; D gene ambiguous. This CDR3 region has 12 residues. Germline V CDR1 and CDR2: DFQATT, SNEGSKA (reference sequence). V dropped 7 bases and J dropped 2 bases, with 11 bases sitting between them. This CDR3 reads CSGASANYGYTF. The CDR3 bases are TGCAGTGGGGCGTCGGCCAACTATGGCTACACCTTC.